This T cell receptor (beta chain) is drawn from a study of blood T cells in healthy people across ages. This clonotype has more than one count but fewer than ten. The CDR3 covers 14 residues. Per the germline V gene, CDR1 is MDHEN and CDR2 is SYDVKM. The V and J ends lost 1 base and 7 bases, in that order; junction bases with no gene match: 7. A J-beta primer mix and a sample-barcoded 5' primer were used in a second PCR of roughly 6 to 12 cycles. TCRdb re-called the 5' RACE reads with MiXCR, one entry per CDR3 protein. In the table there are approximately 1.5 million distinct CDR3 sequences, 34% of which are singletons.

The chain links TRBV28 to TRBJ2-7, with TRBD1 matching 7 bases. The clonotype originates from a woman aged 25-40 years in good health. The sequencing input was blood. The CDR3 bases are TGTGCCAGCAGTTTATCCGGACAGGCCTCAGAGCAGTACTTC. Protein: CASSLSGQASEQYF.